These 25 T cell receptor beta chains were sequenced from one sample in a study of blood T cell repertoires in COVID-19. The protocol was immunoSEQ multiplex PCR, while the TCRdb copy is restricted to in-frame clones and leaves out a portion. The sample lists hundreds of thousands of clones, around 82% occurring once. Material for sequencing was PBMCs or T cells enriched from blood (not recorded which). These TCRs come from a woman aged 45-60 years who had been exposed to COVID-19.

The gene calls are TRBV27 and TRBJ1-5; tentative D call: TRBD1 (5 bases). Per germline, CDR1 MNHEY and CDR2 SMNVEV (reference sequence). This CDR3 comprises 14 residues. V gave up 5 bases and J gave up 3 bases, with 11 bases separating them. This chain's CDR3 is CASSRSGYNQPQHF. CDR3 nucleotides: TGTGCCAGCAGTCGATCAGGGTACAATCAGCCCCAGCATTTT.

CDR3 DNA: TGTGCCAGTAGTATCTTTCAGGCTGTCTCTGGAAACACCATATATTTT. Protein sequence: CASSIFQAVSGNTIYF. This chain uses TRBV19 with TRBJ1-3; unclear D gene. The CDR3 is 16 amino acids. V was clipped by 3 bases and J by 0 bases, with 12 bases between them. Germline-derived CDR1 and CDR2 are LNHDA and SQIVND (reference sequence).

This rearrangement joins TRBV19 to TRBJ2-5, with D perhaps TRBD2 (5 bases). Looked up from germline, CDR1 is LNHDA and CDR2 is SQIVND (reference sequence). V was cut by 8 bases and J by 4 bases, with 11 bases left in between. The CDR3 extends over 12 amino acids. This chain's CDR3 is CASEGGGETQYF. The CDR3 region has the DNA TGTGCCAGTGAAGGAGGCGGAGAGACCCAGTACTTC.

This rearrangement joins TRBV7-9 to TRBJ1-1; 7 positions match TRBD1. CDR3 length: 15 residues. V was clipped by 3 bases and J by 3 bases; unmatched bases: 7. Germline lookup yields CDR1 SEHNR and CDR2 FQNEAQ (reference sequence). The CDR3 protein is CASSFPQGEYTEAFF. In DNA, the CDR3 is TGTGCCAGCAGCTTCCCTCAGGGGGAGTACACTGAAGCTTTCTTT. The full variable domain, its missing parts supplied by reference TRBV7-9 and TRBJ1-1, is DTGVSQNPRHKITKRGQNVTFRCDPISEHNRLYWYRQTLGQGPEFLTYFQNEAQLEKSRLLSDRFSAERPKGSFSTLEIQRTEQGDSAMYLCASSFPQGEYTEAFFGQGTRLTVV.

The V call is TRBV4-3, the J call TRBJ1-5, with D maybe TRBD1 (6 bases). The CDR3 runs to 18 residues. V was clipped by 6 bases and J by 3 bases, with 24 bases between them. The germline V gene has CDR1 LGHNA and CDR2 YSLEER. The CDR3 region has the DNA TGCGCCAGCAGGGGAATAGGACAGACAGTCGGGATCAATCAGCCCCAGCATTTT. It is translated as CASRGIGQTVGINQPQHF.

In nucleotides, the CDR3 is TGTGCCAGCAGCACGGGACTAGCGGGGGAGGACGCAGATACGCAGTATTTT. It codes for CASSTGLAGEDADTQYF. V is TRBV7-9 and J is TRBJ2-3; 14 bases fit TRBD2. This CDR3 has 17 amino acids. The V and J ends lost 5 bases and 4 bases, in that order; junction bases with no gene match: 8. CDR1 and CDR2 from the germline V gene are SEHNR and FQNEAQ (reference sequence).

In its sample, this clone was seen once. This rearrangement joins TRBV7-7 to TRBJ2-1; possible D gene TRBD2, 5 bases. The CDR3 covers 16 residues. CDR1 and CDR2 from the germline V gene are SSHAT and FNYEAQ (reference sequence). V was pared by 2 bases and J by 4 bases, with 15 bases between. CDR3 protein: CASSLSQDSGYNEQFF. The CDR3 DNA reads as TGTGCCAGCAGCTTAAGTCAGGACTCGGGATACAATGAGCAGTTCTTC.

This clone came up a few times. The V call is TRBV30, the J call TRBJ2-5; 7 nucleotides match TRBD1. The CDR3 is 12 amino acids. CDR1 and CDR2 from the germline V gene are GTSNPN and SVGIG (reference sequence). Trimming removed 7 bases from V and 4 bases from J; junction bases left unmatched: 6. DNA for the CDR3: TGTGCCTTAGGGGGCCTGGGAGAGACCCAGTACTTC. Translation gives CALGGLGETQYF.

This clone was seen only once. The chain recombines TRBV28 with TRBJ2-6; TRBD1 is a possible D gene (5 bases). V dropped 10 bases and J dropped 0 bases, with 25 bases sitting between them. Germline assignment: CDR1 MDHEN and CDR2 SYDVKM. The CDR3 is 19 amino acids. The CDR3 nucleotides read TGTGCCACCAAATCGAACGTGTTAGGGGTCCTCTCTGGGGCCAACGTCCTGACTTTC. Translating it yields CATKSNVLGVLSGANVLTF.

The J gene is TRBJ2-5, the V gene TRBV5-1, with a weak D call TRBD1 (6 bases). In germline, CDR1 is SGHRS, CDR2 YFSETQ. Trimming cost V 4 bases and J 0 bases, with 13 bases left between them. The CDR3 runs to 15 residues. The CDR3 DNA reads TGCGCCAGCAGCCCGGACAGTTCGTACCAAGAGACCCAGTACTTC. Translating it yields CASSPDSSYQETQYF.

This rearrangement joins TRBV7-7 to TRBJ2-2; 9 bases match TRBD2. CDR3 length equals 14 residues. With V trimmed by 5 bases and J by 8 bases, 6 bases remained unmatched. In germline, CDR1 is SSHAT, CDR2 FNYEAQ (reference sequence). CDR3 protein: CASSPGLAWGELFF. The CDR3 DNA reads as TGTGCCAGCAGCCCAGGACTAGCGTGGGGGGAGCTGTTTTTT.

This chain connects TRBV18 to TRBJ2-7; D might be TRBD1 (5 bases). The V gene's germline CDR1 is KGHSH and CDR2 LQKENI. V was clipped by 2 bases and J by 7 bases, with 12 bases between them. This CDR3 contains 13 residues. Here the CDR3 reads CASSPGASREQYF. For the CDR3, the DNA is TGTGCCAGCTCACCAGGGGCCTCTCGAGAGCAGTACTTC.

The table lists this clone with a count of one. Here the CDR3 DNA reads TGTGCCAGCAGCCGAGGACTAGCGGGGGGGAGTTCCTACGAGCAGTACTTC. Amino acid sequence: CASSRGLAGGSSYEQYF. This chain links TRBV7-8 with TRBJ2-7, with 15 positions matching TRBD2. Germline V CDR1 and CDR2: SGHVS, FQNEAQ. The CDR3 is 17 residues long. Trimming cost V 5 bases and J 1 base; bases outside gene matches: 6.

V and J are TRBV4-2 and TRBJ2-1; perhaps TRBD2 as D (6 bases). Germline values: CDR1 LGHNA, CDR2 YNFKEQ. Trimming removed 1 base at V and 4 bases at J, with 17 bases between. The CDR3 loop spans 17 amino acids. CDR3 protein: CASSQAPGSGAYNEQFF. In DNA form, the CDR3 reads TGTGCCAGCAGCCAAGCCCCTGGTAGCGGAGCTTACAATGAGCAGTTCTTC.

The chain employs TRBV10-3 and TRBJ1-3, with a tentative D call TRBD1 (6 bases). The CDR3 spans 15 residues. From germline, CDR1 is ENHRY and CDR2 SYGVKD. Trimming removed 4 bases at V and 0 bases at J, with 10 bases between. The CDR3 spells CAISAGQPSGNTIYF. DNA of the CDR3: TGTGCCATCAGTGCCGGACAGCCCTCTGGAAACACCATATATTTT.

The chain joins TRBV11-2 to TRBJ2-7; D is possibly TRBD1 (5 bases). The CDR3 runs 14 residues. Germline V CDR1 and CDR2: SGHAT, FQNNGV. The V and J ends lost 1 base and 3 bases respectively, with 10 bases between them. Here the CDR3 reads CASSLGLGLYEQYF. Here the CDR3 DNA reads TGTGCCAGCAGCTTAGGATTGGGGCTCTACGAGCAGTACTTC.

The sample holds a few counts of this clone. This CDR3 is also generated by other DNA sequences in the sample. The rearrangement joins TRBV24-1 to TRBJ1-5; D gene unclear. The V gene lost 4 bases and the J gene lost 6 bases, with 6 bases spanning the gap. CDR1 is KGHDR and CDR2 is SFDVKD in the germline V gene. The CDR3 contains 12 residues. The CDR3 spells CATSDPGQPQHF. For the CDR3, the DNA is TGTGCCACCAGTGACCCCGGTCAGCCCCAGCATTTT.

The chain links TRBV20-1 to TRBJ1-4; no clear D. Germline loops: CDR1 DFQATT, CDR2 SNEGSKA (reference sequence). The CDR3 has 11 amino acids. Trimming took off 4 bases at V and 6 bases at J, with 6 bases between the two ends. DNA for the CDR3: TGCAGTGCTAATCGGGATGAAAAACTGTTTTTT. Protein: CSANRDEKLFF.

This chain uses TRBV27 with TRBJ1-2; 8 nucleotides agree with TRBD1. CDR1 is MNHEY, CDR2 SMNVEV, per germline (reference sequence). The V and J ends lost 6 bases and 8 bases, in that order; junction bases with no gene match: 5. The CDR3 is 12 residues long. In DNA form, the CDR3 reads TGTGCCAGCAGACAGGGGGGTTCCGGCTACACCTTC. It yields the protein CASRQGGSGYTF.

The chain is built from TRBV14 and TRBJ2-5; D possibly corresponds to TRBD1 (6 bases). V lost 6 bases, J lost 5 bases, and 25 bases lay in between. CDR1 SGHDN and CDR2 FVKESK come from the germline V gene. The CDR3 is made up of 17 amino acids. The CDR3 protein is CASSPYQRFGGPETQYF. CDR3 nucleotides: TGTGCCAGCAGTCCATACCAGCGTTTTGGGGGCCCGGAGACCCAGTACTTC.

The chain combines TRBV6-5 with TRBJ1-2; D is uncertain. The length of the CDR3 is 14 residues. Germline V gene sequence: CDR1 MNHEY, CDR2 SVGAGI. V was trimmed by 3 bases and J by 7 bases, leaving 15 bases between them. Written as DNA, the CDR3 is TGTGCCAGCAGTTATGTGGGGAGACTCGGTGGCTACACCTTC. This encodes CASSYVGRLGGYTF.

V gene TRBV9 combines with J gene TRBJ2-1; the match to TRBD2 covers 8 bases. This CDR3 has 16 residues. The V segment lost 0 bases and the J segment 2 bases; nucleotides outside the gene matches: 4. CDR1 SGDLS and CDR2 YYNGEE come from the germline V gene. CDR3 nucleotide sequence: TGTGCCAGCAGCGTAGGGAATAGCGGGGCCTACAATGAGCAGTTCTTC. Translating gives CASSVGNSGAYNEQFF.

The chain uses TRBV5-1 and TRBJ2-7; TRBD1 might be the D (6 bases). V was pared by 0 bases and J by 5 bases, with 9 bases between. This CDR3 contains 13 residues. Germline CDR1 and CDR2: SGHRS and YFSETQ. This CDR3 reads CASSLGRTDEQYF. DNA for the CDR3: TGCGCCAGCAGCTTGGGCAGGACAGACGAGCAGTACTTC. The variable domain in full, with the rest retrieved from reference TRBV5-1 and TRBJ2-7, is KAGVTQTPRYLIKTRGQQVTLSCSPISGHRSVSWYQQTPGQGLQFLFEYFSETQRNKGNFPGRFSGRQFSNSRSEMNVSTLELGDSALYLCASSLGRTDEQYFGPGTRLTVT.

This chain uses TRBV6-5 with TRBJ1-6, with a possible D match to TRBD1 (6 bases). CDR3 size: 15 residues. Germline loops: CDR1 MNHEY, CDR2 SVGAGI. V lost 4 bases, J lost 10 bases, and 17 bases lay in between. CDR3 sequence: CASSSPGTLGSPLHF. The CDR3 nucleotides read TGTGCCAGCAGTTCCCCCGGGACATTAGGATCACCCCTCCACTTT.

CDR3 nucleotide sequence: TGTGCCAGTAGCGCATACAGGGCGGGCAATCAGCCCCAGCATTTT. Its translation: CASSAYRAGNQPQHF. The chain couples TRBV19 to TRBJ1-5; D is perhaps TRBD1 (6 bases). The CDR3 has 15 residues. Germline V gene data show CDR1 as LNHDA and CDR2 as SQIVND (reference sequence). The V and J ends lost 6 bases and 2 bases respectively, with 14 bases between them. The full variable domain, completed using reference TRBV19 and TRBJ1-5, is DGGITQSPKYLFRKEGQNVTLSCEQNLNHDAMYWYRQDPGQGLRLIYYSQIVNDFQKGDIAEGYSVSREKKESFPLTVTSAQKNPTAFYLCASSAYRAGNQPQHFGDGTRLSIL.